A single sample gave rise to the 12 T cell receptor beta chains below, sequenced in a study of cytomegalovirus exposure and HLA in healthy donors. Repertoires were generated with immunoSEQ multiplex PCR, while TCRdb's copy carries only in-frame clones and drops some. The data hold 55,000 to 70,000 clones, with about 94% observed a single time. The specimen was PBMCs. These receptors were obtained from a young man in good health and CMV-seronegative.

J is TRBJ2-3 and V is TRBV6-6; TRBD2 agrees at 8 bases. Trimming at V came to 6 bases and at J to 10 bases, leaving 12 bases not matched to a gene. Per germline, CDR1 MNHNY and CDR2 SVGAGI (reference sequence). The CDR3 runs 14 residues. For the CDR3, the DNA is TGTGCCAGCAGCCGTCCCGGGACTAGTTCTTCGCAGTATTTT. Translation: CASSRPGTSSSQYF.

This chain connects TRBV14 to TRBJ2-1; a weak D match, TRBD1 (6 bases). Germline loops: CDR1 SGHDN, CDR2 FVKESK. V was cut by 4 bases and J by 4 bases, with 8 bases left in between. This CDR3 is 13 amino acids long. Here the CDR3 DNA reads TGTGCCAGCAGCCCGGACAGTTACAATGAGCAGTTCTTC. Residues: CASSPDSYNEQFF.

The rearrangement uses TRBV28 and TRBJ1-1; D is possibly TRBD1 (6 bases). The CDR3 sequence is 15 residues long. Per the germline V gene, CDR1 is MDHEN and CDR2 is SYDVKM. The V and J ends lost 6 bases and 5 bases respectively, with 19 bases between them. CDR3 sequence reads: CASRTPGAGGTEAFF. CDR3 DNA: TGTGCCAGCAGGACTCCAGGGGCTGGAGGAACTGAAGCTTTCTTT. Supplemented by reference TRBV28 and TRBJ1-1, the full variable domain reads DVKVTQSSRYLVKRTGEKVFLECVQDMDHENMFWYRQDPGLGLRLIYFSYDVKMKEKGDIPEGYSVSREKKERFSLILESASTNQTSMYLCASRTPGAGGTEAFFGQGTRLTVV.

V and J are TRBV13 and TRBJ2-7; the match to TRBD1 covers 7 bases. The CDR3 extends over 17 amino acids. Germline lookup yields CDR1 PRHDT and CDR2 FYEKMQ (reference sequence). The junction had 10 bases not matched to a gene; V was cut back by 0 bases and J by 2 bases. The CDR3 DNA follows: TGTGCCAGCAGCTTAGGCCGGCCCCGGGACAGAACCTACGAGCAGTACTTC. Translation gives CASSLGRPRDRTYEQYF.

The chain couples TRBV28 to TRBJ1-6, with D perhaps matching TRBD1 (5 bases). Looked up from germline, CDR1 is MDHEN and CDR2 is SYDVKM. With 6 bases removed from V and 7 bases from J, the gap between germline ends came to 16 bases. This CDR3 region has 15 residues. The CDR3 region is CASSRPQGGNSPLHF. The CDR3 DNA follows: TGTGCCAGCAGCCGGCCCCAGGGAGGGAATTCACCCCTCCACTTT.

The CDR3, as DNA: TGTGCCAGCAGCTTCGGGGGGGCGAGAGATACGCAGTATTTT. Its protein is CASSFGGARDTQYF. This chain connects TRBV13 to TRBJ2-3; 8 nucleotides match TRBD2. Germline CDR1 and CDR2: PRHDT and FYEKMQ (reference sequence). The V and J ends lost 3 bases and 5 bases, in that order; junction bases with no gene match: 4. The CDR3 extends over 14 amino acids. Drawing the rest from reference TRBV13 and TRBJ2-3, the complete variable domain is AAGVIQSPRHLIKEKRETATLKCYPIPRHDTVYWYQQGPGQDPQFLISFYEKMQSDKGSIPDRFSAQQFSDYHSELNMSSLELGDSALYFCASSFGGARDTQYFGPGTRLTVL.

The chain has TRBV2 and TRBJ1-1; D is ambiguous. Trimming left V 4 bases short and J 1 base short, with 7 bases between. Per the germline V gene, CDR1 is SNHLY and CDR2 is FYNNEI. CDR3 length: 13 amino acids. In nucleotides, the CDR3 is TGTGCCAGCAGTGGTTCAGAGAACACTGAAGCTTTCTTT. Protein product: CASSGSENTEAFF.

J is TRBJ1-1 and V is TRBV27, with a tentative D call TRBD1 (5 bases). Trimming cost V 5 bases and J 4 bases, with 14 bases left between them. The CDR3 runs to 14 residues. The V gene's germline CDR1 is MNHEY and CDR2 SMNVEV (reference sequence). CDR3 in DNA: TGTGCCAGCAGTCTCAATCGACAGAGCACTGAAGCTTTCTTT. Its translation is CASSLNRQSTEAFF.

This clone was counted a single time. The chain joins TRBV6-1 to TRBJ1-4; 8 nucleotides line up with TRBD1. Looked up from germline, CDR1 is MNHNS and CDR2 is SASEGT. With V trimmed by 8 bases and J by 4 bases, 6 bases remained unmatched. The CDR3 is 14 amino acids. The CDR3 spells CASLQGALNEKLFF. CDR3 nucleotide sequence: TGTGCCAGCCTGCAGGGGGCTCTTAATGAAAAACTGTTTTTT.

J is TRBJ1-1 and V is TRBV19; 7 bases align to TRBD1. Trimming took 5 bases from V and 7 from J; bases not matched to a gene: 10. The CDR3 extends over 14 amino acids. The germline CDR1 and CDR2 sequences are LNHDA and SQIVND (reference sequence). The CDR3 bases are TGTGCCAGTAGTCCCAGTCCCCAGGGGGGTGAAGCTTTCTTT. Its translation is CASSPSPQGGEAFF.

The rearrangement links TRBV28 to TRBJ1-4; 9 nucleotides match TRBD1. The CDR3 runs 12 residues. Germline CDR1 MDHEN, CDR2 SYDVKM. With V trimmed by 10 bases and J by 8 bases, 5 bases remained unmatched. The DNA of the CDR3 is TGTGCCACCCGGACAGGGGAGGAAAAACTGTTTTTT. It encodes CATRTGEEKLFF.

The chain has TRBV7-2 and TRBJ2-2; 7 nucleotides match TRBD2. The CDR3 length is 15 residues. Germline V gives CDR1 SGHTA, CDR2 FQGNSA. Unmatched junction bases numbered 8, after V lost 8 bases and J lost 2 bases. This chain's CDR3 is CASQKTSSNTGELFF. CDR3 bases: TGTGCCAGCCAGAAGACTAGCTCCAACACCGGGGAGCTGTTTTTT.